This T cell receptor beta chain comes out of a study of blood T cell repertoires in COVID-19 (dated by TCRdb to 2020 to 2021). In the study overall: The collaborator samples originated in the United States, Italy and Spain and spanned the acute and convalescent phases of COVID-19. The material from the prospective study consisted of cDNA or gDNA derived from T cells, B-cell-depleted T cells, or PBMCs. Subjects who had been exposed to COVID-19, were actively infected with it, or had recovered from it provided the deeply sampled blood TCRbeta repertoires that made up the dataset. The repertoires were released in a freely available public database meant as a resource for research on the immune response to SARS-CoV-2. Samples came from the ongoing ImmuneRACE study (first 160 participants) plus 1,254 subjects from 6 global collaborators. A de-identified subject ID, COVID-19 status, age in years and sex were almost always included in the sample metadata. Where HLA class I and class II types were available, the types were taken from metadata supplied by the sample provider, not from assay-based typing.

On the study overall, not on this receptor specifically: How much clinical and demographic metadata was included differed by source and by participant, and the metadata was provided uncurated.

Regarding this clone: Its antigen target is currently unknown. Base qualities are not provided; no much larger clone lies one nucleotide away.

The collaborating institutions used their own protocols to collect whole blood in K2EDTA tubes. For TCRbeta analysis, collaborators shipped samples in one of three forms: frozen whole blood, isolated PBMCs, or DNA extracted from either of those sample types. The immunoSEQ Assay, a bias-controlled multiplex PCR, was used to amplify TCRbeta CDR3 regions from genomic DNA. In the authors' own workflow: Within the assay, amplification of reference gene primers was used to estimate how many nucleated cells each sample contained. Sequence reads were collapsed and filtered to measure the absolute abundance of every unique TCRbeta CDR3 rearrangement. For each sample, productive Simpson clonality was calculated by taking the square root of Simpson's diversity index across productive rearrangements. This immuneACCESS table, as held by TCRdb, lists in-frame sequences with V and J called but not all clones. Of the missing ones, under half trace to an unresolved V gene in checked studies; the others have no known cause. Clonal size and the V and J genes are those of that table, whereas D and trimming came from the DNA. The sample profile shows around 68,000 clones; roughly 77% of them were found once. In total, the top ten clones hold 9.2% of the sample.

From cysteine to phenylalanine, the CDR3 is 12 amino acids long. Just CDR3 DNA is preserved here, 36 bases in frame from base 1. CDR1 and CDR2 are drawn from the germline V gene: MDHEN, SYDVKM. The chain links TRBV28 with TRBJ1-2; TRBD1 is a weak D gene call, 5 bases matching. Sequenced input: peripheral blood. The receptor was derived from a human donor in a cohort sampled during active COVID-19. The nucleotide sequence is TGTGTGACCAGGGAGGGTAACTATGGCTACACCTTC. Translated, it reads CVTREGNYGYTF.